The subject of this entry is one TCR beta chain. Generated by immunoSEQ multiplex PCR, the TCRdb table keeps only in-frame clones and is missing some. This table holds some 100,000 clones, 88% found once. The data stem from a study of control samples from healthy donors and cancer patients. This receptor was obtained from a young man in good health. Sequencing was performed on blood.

CDR3 sequence (DNA): TGTGCCAGCAGCCAAGCTAGCACAGATACGCAGTATTTT. Residues: CASSQASTDTQYF. This sequence joins TRBV3-1 (or the pseudogene TRBV3-2) and TRBJ2-3; D gene unclear. The CDR3 length is 13 residues. Germline CDR1 LGHDT, CDR2 YNNKEL (reference sequence). The V gene lost 1 base and the J gene lost 0 bases, with 2 bases spanning the gap.